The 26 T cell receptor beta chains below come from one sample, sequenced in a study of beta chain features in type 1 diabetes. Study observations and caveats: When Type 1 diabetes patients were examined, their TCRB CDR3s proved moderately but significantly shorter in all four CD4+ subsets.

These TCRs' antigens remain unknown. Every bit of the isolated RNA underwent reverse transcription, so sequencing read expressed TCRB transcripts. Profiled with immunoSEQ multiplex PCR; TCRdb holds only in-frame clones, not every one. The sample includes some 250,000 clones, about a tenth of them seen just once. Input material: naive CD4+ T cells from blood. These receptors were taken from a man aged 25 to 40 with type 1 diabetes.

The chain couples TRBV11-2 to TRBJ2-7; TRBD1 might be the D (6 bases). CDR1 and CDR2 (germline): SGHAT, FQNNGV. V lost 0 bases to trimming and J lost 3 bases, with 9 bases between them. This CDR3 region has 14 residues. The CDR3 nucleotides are TGTGCCAGCAGCTTAGATCAAGGGGGCTACGAGCAGTACTTC. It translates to CASSLDQGGYEQYF.

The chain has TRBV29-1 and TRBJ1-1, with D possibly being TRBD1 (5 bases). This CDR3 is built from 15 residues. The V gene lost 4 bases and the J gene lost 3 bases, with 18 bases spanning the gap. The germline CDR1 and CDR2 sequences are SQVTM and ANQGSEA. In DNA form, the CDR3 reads TGCAGCGTTGGGTTTCCGGGGGGGGTGGACACTGAAGCTTTCTTT. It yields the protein CSVGFPGGVDTEAFF.

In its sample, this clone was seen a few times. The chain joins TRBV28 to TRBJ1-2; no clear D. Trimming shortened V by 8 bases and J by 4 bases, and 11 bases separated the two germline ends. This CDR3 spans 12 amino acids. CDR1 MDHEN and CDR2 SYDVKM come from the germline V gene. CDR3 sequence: CASAVRGYGYTF. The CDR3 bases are TGTGCCAGCGCCGTCAGAGGCTATGGCTACACCTTC.

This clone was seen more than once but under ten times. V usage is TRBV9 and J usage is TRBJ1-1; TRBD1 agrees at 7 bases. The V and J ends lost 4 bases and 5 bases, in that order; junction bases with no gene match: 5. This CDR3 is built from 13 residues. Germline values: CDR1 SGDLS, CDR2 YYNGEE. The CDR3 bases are TGTGCCAGCAGCTCAAACAGGGGTACTGAAGCTTTCTTT. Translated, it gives CASSSNRGTEAFF. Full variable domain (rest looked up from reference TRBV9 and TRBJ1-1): DSGVTQTPKHLITATGQRVTLRCSPRSGDLSVYWYQQSLDQGLQFLIQYYNGEERAKGNILERFSAQQFPDLHSELNLSSLELGDSALYFCASSSNRGTEAFFGQGTRLTVV.

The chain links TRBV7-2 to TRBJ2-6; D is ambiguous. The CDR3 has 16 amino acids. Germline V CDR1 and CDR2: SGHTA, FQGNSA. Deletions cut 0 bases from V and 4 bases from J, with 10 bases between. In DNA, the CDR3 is TGTGCCAGCAGCTTAGCGATGGGCCCCGGGGCCAACGTCCTGACTTTC. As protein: CASSLAMGPGANVLTF.

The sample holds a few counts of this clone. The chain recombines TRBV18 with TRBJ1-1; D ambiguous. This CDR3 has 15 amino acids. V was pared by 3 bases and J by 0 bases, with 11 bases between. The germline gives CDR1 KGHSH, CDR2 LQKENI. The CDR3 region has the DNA TGTGCCAGCTCACCTAACGGGTTAATGAACACTGAAGCTTTCTTT. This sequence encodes CASSPNGLMNTEAFF.

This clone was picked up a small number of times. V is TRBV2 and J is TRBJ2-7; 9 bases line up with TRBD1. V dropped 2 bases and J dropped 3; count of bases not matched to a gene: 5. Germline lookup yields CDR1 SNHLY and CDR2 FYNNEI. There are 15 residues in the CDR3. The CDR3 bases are TGTGCCAGCAGTGAATGGGGACAGGGACTCTACGAGCAGTACTTC. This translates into CASSEWGQGLYEQYF.

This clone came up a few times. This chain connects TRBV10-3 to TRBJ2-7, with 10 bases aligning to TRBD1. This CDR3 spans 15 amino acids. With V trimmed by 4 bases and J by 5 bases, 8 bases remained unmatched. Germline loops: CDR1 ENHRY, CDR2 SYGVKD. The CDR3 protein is CAISAPRQGADEQYF. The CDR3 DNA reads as TGTGCCATCAGTGCCCCGAGACAGGGGGCGGACGAGCAGTACTTC.

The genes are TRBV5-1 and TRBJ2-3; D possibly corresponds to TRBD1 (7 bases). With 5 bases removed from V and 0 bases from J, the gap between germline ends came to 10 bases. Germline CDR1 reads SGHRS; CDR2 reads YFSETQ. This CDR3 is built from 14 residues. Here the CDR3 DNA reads TGCGCCAGCAGGACAGGGACTAGCACAGATACGCAGTATTTT. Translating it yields CASRTGTSTDTQYF.

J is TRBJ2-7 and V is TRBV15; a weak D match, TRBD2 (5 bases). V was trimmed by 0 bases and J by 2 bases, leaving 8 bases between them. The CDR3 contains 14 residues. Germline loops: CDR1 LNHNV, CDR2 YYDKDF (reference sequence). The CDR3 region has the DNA TGTGCCACCAGCAGAGATCCCGGGACCTACGAGCAGTACTTC. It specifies CATSRDPGTYEQYF.

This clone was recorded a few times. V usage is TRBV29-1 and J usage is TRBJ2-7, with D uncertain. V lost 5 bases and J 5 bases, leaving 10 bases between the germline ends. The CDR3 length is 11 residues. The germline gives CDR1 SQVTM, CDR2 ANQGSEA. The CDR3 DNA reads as TGCAGCGTTCGCCAGTTCGACGAGCAGTACTTC. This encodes CSVRQFDEQYF.

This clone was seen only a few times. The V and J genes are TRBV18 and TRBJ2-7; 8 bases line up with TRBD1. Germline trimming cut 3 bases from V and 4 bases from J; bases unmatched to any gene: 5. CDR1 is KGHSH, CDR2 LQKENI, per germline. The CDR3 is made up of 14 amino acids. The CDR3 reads CASSPRTGIYEQYF. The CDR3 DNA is TGTGCCAGCTCACCGAGGACAGGGATATACGAGCAGTACTTC.

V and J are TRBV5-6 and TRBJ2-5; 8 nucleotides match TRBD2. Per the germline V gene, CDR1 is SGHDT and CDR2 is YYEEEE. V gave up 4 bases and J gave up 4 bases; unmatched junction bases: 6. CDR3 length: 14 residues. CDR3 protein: CASSRGGSGETQYF. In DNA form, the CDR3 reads TGTGCCAGCAGCCGGGGGGGGTCTGGAGAGACCCAGTACTTC.

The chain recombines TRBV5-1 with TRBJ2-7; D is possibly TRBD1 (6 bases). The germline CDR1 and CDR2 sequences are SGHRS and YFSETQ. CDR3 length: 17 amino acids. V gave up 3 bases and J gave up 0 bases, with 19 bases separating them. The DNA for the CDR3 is TGCGCCAGCAGCTACAGGGACCTATCGCGGAGCTCCTACGAGCAGTACTTC. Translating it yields CASSYRDLSRSSYEQYF. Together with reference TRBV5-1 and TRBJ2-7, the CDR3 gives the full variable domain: KAGVTQTPRYLIKTRGQQVTLSCSPISGHRSVSWYQQTPGQGLQFLFEYFSETQRNKGNFPGRFSGRQFSNSRSEMNVSTLELGDSALYLCASSYRDLSRSSYEQYFGPGTRLTVT.

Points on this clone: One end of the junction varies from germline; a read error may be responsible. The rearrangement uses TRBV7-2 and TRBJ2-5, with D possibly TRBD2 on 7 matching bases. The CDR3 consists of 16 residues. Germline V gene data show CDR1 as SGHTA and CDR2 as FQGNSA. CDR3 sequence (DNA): TGTGCCAGCAGTACAAATGGGCGGGGGCACCAGGAGACCCAGTACTTC. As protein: CASSTNGRGHQETQYF.

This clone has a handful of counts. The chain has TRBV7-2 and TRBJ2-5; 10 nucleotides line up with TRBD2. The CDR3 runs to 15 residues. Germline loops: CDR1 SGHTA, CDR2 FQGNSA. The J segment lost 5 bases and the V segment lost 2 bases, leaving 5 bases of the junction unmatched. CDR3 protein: CASSLSAGGQETQYF. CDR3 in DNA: TGTGCCAGCAGCTTATCAGCGGGGGGGCAGGAGACCCAGTACTTC.

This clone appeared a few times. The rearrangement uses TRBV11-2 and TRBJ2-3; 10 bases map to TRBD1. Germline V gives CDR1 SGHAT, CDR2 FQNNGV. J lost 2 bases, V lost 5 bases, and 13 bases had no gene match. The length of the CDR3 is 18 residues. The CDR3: CASSVIRGGQGDTDTQYF. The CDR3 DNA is TGTGCCAGCAGCGTCATTCGAGGTGGACAGGGGGACACAGATACGCAGTATTTT. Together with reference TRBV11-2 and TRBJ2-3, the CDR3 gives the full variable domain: EAGVAQSPRYKIIEKRQSVAFWCNPISGHATLYWYQQILGQGPKLLIQFQNNGVVDDSQLPKDRFSAERLKGVDSTLKIQPAKLEDSAVYLCASSVIRGGQGDTDTQYFGPGTRLTVL.

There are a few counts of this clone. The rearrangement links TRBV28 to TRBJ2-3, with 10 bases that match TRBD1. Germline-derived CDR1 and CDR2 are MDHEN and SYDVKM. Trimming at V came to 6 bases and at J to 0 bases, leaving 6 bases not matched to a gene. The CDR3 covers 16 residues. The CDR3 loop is CASRDRGGPSTDTQYF. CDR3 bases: TGTGCCAGCAGGGACAGGGGGGGGCCTAGCACAGATACGCAGTATTTT.

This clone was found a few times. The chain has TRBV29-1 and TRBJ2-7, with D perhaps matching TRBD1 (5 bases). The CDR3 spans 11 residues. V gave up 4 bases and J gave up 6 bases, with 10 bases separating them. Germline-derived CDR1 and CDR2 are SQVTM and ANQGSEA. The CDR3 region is CSVAGSREQYF. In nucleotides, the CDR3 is TGCAGCGTTGCAGGGTCTCGCGAGCAGTACTTC.

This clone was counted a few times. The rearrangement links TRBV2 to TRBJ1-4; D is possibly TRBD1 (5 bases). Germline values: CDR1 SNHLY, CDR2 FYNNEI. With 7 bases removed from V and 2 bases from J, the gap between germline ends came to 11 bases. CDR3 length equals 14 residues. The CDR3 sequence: CASMGGTTNEKLFF. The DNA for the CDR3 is TGTGCCAGCATGGGGGGAACGACTAATGAAAAACTGTTTTTT.

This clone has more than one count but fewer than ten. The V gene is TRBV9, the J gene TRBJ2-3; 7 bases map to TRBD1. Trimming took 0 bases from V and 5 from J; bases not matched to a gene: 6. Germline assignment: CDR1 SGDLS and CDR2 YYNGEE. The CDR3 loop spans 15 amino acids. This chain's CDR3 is CASSVGRGRRDTQYF. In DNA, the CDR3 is TGTGCCAGCAGCGTAGGTAGGGGGCGGCGAGATACGCAGTATTTT.

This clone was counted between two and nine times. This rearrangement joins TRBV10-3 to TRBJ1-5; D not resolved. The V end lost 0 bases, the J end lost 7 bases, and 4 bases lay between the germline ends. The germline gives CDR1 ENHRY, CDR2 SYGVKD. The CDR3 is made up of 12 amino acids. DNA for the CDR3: TGTGCCATCAGTGAGTCGCGGCAGCCCCAGCATTTT. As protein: CAISESRQPQHF.

CDR3 amino acids: CASSELAGVWTEAFF. The CDR3 coding sequence is TGTGCCAGCAGTGAGCTCGCAGGGGTCTGGACTGAAGCTTTCTTT. The chain has TRBV9 and TRBJ1-1, with TRBD1 as a possible D gene (6 bases). The germline V and J ends were trimmed by 5 bases and 5 bases, with 19 bases remaining between them. The CDR3 spans 15 residues. Germline CDR1 and CDR2: SGDLS and YYNGEE.

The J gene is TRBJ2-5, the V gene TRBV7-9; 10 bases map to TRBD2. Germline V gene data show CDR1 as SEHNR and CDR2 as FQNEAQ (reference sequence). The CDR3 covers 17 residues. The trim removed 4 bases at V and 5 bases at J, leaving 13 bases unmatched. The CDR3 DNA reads TGTGCCAGCAGCTATCCTCTCTCAGCGGGGGGGATGGAGACCCAGTACTTC. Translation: CASSYPLSAGGMETQYF.

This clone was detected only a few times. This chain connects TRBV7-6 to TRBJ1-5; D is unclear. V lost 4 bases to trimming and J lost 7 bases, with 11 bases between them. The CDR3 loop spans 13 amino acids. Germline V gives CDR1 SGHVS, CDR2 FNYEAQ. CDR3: CASSSGPGQPQHF. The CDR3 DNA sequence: TGTGCCAGCAGCTCCGGACCGGGGCAGCCCCAGCATTTT. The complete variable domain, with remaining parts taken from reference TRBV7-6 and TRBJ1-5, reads GAGVSQSPRYKVTKRGQDVALRCDPISGHVSLYWYRQALGQGPEFLTYFNYEAQQDKSGLPNDRFSAERPEGSISTLTIQRTEQRDSAMYRCASSSGPGQPQHFGDGTRLSIL.

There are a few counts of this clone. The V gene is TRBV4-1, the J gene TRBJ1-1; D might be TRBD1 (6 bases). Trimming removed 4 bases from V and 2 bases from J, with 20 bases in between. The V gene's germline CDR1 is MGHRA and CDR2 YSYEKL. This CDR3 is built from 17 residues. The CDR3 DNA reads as TGCGCCAGCAGCCCATTGGGACACTCGAGAATTAACACTGAAGCTTTCTTT. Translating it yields CASSPLGHSRINTEAFF.